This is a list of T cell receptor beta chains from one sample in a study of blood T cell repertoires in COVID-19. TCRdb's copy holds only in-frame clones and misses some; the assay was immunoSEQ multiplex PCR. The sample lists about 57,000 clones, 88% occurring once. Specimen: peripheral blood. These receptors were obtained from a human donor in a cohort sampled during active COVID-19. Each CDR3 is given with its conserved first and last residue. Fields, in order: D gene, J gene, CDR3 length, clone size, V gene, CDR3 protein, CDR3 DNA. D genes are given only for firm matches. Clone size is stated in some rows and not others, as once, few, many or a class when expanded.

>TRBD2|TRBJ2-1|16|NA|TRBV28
CASSSRLAGVPNEQFF
TGTGCCAGCAGTTCTAGACTAGCGGGAGTCCCCAATGAGCAGTTCTTC
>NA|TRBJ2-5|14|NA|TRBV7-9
CASSWGTPQETQYF
TGTGCCAGCAGCTGGGGGACACCTCAAGAGACCCAGTACTTC
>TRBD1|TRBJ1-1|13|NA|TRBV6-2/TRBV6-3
CASSGTGVTEAFF
TGTGCCAGCAGTGGGACAGGGGTCACTGAAGCTTTCTTT
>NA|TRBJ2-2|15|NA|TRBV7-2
CASSLKVGGLGELFF
TGTGCCAGCAGCTTAAAGGTCGGGGGACTCGGGGAGCTGTTTTTT
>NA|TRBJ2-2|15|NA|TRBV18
CASWTGTANTGELFF
TGTGCCAGCTGGACCGGGACTGCGAACACCGGGGAGCTGTTTTTT
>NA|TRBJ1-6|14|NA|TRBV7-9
CASSAQRDKSPLHF
TGTGCCAGCAGCGCCCAACGCGATAAGTCACCCCTCCACTTT
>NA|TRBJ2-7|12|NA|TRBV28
CASSLSRGEQYF
TGTGCCAGCAGTTTAAGCCGAGGCGAGCAGTACTTC
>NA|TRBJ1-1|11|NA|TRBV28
CAVGEGTEAFF
TGTGCCGTAGGGGAGGGCACTGAAGCTTTCTTT
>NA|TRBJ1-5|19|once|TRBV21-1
CASSNLVPKDGSRNQPQHF
TGTGCCAGCAGCAACCTAGTCCCAAAAGACGGGTCTCGCAATCAGCCCCAGCATTTT
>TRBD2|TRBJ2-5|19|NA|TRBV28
CASSYLLAGRAEGEETQYF
TGTGCCAGCAGTTACCTTCTAGCGGGGAGGGCCGAGGGTGAAGAGACCCAGTACTTC